Described below is a single T cell receptor (beta chain) sequence and its context. Clones were sequenced by immunoSEQ multiplex PCR, and TCRdb holds only the in-frame ones, with some missing. The data hold 800,000 to 950,000 clones, with approximately 97% observed a single time. This CDR3 is 13 amino acids long. V shed 4 bases, J shed 6 bases, and the junction held 4 bases outside the gene matches. Germline V gene sequence: CDR1 SGDLS, CDR2 YYNGEE. This sample was included in a study of shared clonotypes between healthy human individuals. As defined, naive CD8 cells were CD45RO-negative and positively selected for CCR7, with terminally differentiated effector memory CD45RA+ cells excluded.

The chain has TRBV9 and TRBJ2-1; 7 bases are shared with TRBD1. The TCR originated in a man under 40 in good health. Sample: naive CD8+ T cells sorted from blood. Here the CDR3 DNA reads TGTGCCAGCAGCTCAGGACAGGCCAATGAGCAGTTCTTC. It codes for CASSSGQANEQFF. Filled out from reference TRBV9 and TRBJ2-1, the complete variable domain reads DSGVTQTPKHLITATGQRVTLRCSPRSGDLSVYWYQQSLDQGLQFLIQYYNGEERAKGNILERFSAQQFPDLHSELNLSSLELGDSALYFCASSSGQANEQFFGPGTRLTVL.